Described below is a single TCR beta chain sequence and its context. This record belongs to a study of blood T cell repertoires in COVID-19. As for the study in general: Samples representing acute and convalescent COVID-19 were sourced from the United States, Italy and Spain. T cells, B-cell-depleted T cells, or PBMCs supplied cDNA or gDNA.

Original handling: Nucleated cell number was recorded as an estimate derived from reference gene primer amplification. Method: immunoSEQ multiplex PCR; TCRdb's copy keeps in-frame clones and lacks some. That table is the source of V, J and clone size, and D and trimming were worked out from the DNA. The sample contains 100,000 to 150,000 clones, under 80% of which appear only once. The CDR3 spans 15 residues. The junction had 2 bases not matched to a gene; V was cut back by 0 bases and J by 3 bases. CDR1 and CDR2 from the germline V gene are MNHNY and SVGAGI (reference sequence). V and J are TRBV6-6 and TRBJ2-1, with 7 bases matching TRBD2. Sequenced input: peripheral blood. This TCR derives from a man in his 70s with acute or convalescent COVID-19. Written as DNA, the CDR3 is TGTGCCAGCAGTTACTCGGGCGGGGGCTACAATGAGCAGTTCTTC. Its protein is CASSYSGGGYNEQFF.